A selection of T cell receptor beta chains follows, all from one sample in a study of T cells after yellow fever vaccination. TCRdb re-analysed the 5' RACE reads in MiXCR, keeping a single row per CDR3 protein. The sample carries approximately 580,000 distinct CDR3 sequences, about a sixth recorded once. Specimen: PBMCs, collected more than 4 days after the first yellow fever vaccination. These receptors originate from a young man who received the YFV17D yellow fever vaccine. CDR3s include the opening cysteine and the closing phenylalanine or tryptophan. A D gene is named only where the DNA matches it firmly. Clone sizes are given selectively: once, few, many, or a class where the clone is expanded.

>TRBV24-1|.|TRBJ2-5|TRBD1
CATSDRTGQETQYF
TGTGCCACCAGTGATCGGACAGGGCAAGAGACCCAGTACTTC
>TRBV5-1|.|TRBJ2-3|TRBD1
CASIGTGGEDTQYF
TGCGCCAGCATTGGGACAGGGGGCGAAGATACGCAGTATTTT
>TRBV20-1|.|TRBJ2-7|.
CSAIRGRREQYF
TGCAGTGCTATCCGGGGGCGGCGCGAGCAGTACTTC
>TRBV3-1|.|TRBJ2-5|.
CASSQAHGRAGGETQYF
TGTGCCAGCAGCCAAGCCCATGGCCGGGCAGGAGGGGAGACCCAGTACTTC
>TRBV7-6|.|TRBJ1-1|.
CASSRGRLEQGEAFF
TGTGCCAGCAGCCGGGGACGGCTAGAACAAGGTGAAGCTTTCTTT
>TRBV27|few|TRBJ2-1|TRBD2
CASNTGGAYNEQFF
TGTGCCAGCAATACGGGGGGGGCCTACAATGAGCAGTTCTTC
>TRBV5-1|few|TRBJ2-7|.
CASKSTVYSYEQYF
TGCGCCAGCAAGTCGACGGTCTACTCCTACGAGCAGTACTTC
>TRBV5-4|.|TRBJ2-3|TRBD2
CASSLRRGEDTQYF
TGTGCCAGCAGCTTGCGCCGGGGGGAAGATACGCAGTATTTT
>TRBV7-3|few|TRBJ2-3|TRBD1
CASSYGQGHTDTQYF
TGTGCCAGCAGCTATGGACAGGGCCACACAGATACGCAGTATTTT
>TRBV12-5|few|TRBJ2-1|TRBD2
CASGLDGLARTHEQFF
TGTGCTAGTGGTTTGGACGGACTAGCGAGAACCCATGAGCAGTTCTTC
>TRBV28|.|TRBJ1-5|.
CASIQGGSNQPQHF
TGTGCCAGCATACAGGGTGGAAGCAATCAGCCCCAGCATTTT
>TRBV28|few|TRBJ1-4|.
CASLGGVREKLFF
TGTGCCAGCCTAGGCGGAGTTCGGGAAAAACTGTTTTTT
>TRBV12-3/TRBV12-4|.|TRBJ1-2|TRBD1
CASSSDRVGGYTF
TGTGCCAGCAGTTCAGACAGGGTCGGAGGCTACACCTTC
>TRBV4-3|few|TRBJ2-3|.
CASSQGVRADTQYF
TGCGCCAGCAGCCAAGGGGTGAGGGCAGATACGCAGTATTTT
>TRBV12-3/TRBV12-4|.|TRBJ1-3|.
CASSLYISGNTIYF
TGTGCCAGCAGTTTATACATCTCTGGAAACACCATATATTTT
>TRBV6-1|few|TRBJ2-3|TRBD2
CASSEGSGGFDTQYF
TGTGCCAGCAGTGAAGGTAGCGGGGGGTTCGATACGCAGTATTTT
>TRBV12-3/TRBV12-4|.|TRBJ1-6|TRBD1
CASRRQGGSPLHF
TGTGCCAGCAGAAGACAGGGGGGTTCACCCCTCCACTTT
>TRBV6-5|.|TRBJ1-2|.
CASSYGGRGPESSGYGYTF
TGTGCCAGCAGTTACGGGGGGAGGGGACCCGAAAGCAGCGGATATGGCTACACCTTC
>TRBV20-1|.|TRBJ1-6|.
CSAYTRSSSPLHF
TGCAGTGCATACACTAGATCTTCATCCCCCCTCCACTTT
>TRBV2|.|TRBJ2-2|.
CASSENRDPGELFF
TGTGCCAGCAGTGAAAACAGGGACCCCGGGGAGCTGTTTTTT
>TRBV4-3|.|TRBJ2-1|.
CASSQMFSSEQFF
TGCGCCAGCAGCCAAATGTTTTCTAGTGAGCAGTTCTTC
>TRBV7-2|.|TRBJ1-4|TRBD1
CASSPHLGQAAKLFF
TGTGCCAGCAGCCCCCACCTGGGACAGGCGGCAAAACTGTTTTTT
>TRBV6-1|.|TRBJ2-3|TRBD2
CAARQRGVTDTQYF
TGTGCCGCACGACAGCGGGGGGTCACAGATACGCAGTATTTT
>TRBV27|.|TRBJ2-2|.
CASSLKQFFANTGELFF
TGTGCCAGCAGTTTAAAACAGTTCTTCGCGAACACCGGGGAGCTGTTTTTT
>TRBV29-1|few|TRBJ2-7|TRBD1
CSVAGTGLDEQYF
TGCAGCGTAGCCGGGACAGGGTTAGACGAGCAGTACTTC
>TRBV20-1|.|TRBJ1-2|.
CSSSPPYGYTF
TGCAGTTCAAGTCCCCCTTATGGCTACACCTTC
>TRBV6-5|.|TRBJ2-5|.
CASSWGLGREETQYF
TGTGCCAGCAGTTGGGGGCTTGGGAGGGAGGAGACCCAGTACTTC
>TRBV7-2|.|TRBJ2-5|.
CASSRYRGERETQYF
TGTGCCAGCAGCCGGTATAGGGGAGAGAGAGAGACCCAGTACTTC